This entry concerns a single TCR beta chain. Its antigen is not known. Profiling relied on immunoSEQ multiplex PCR, and the TCRdb table lists in-frame clones only, not all of them. The sample contains 13,000 or so clones, 73% of which appear only once. The entry originates in a study of vaccination effects on CD4 cells after COVID-19. CDR1 is LGHNA, CDR2 YNFKEQ, per germline. V lost 1 base and J lost 10; bases outside the gene matches: 13. The CDR3 contains 17 residues. Antigen-specific CD4+ T cells were expanded with viral peptide pools in the ViraFEST assay before sequencing. The authors isolated CD4+ T cells after ten to eleven days of culture. By PCR, the person was confirmed to have had SARS-CoV-2 infection between March and December 2020. Two doses of BNT162b2 or mRNA-1273 vaccine were administered to participants.

The rearrangement links TRBV4-2 to TRBJ1-6; TRBD1 aligns across 7 bases. Sample: CD4+ T cells from PBMCs cultured with HCoV-NL63 spike peptides, taken after COVID-19 vaccination. This sequence was found in a human donor who had a prior SARS-CoV-2 infection. The CDR3 protein is CASSQVPLAGGSSPLHF. The CDR3 DNA sequence: TGTGCCAGCAGCCAAGTCCCTCTGGCAGGGGGTTCGTCACCCCTCCACTTT.